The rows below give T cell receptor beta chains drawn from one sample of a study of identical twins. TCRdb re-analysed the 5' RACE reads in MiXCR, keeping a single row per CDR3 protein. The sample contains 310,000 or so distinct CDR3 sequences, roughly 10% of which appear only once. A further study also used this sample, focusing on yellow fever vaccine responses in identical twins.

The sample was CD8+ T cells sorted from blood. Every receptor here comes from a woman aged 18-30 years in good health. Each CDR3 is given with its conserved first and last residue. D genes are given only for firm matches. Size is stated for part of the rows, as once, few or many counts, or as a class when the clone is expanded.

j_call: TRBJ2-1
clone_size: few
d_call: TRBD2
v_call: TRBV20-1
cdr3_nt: TGCAGCTTCCTCGGGGGGACGGGCCGGGATGAGCAGTTCTTC
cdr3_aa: CSFLGGTGRDEQFF

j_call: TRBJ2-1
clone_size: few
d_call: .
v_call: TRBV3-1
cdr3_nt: TGTGCCAGCAGCCAAGGTCCGGCGTCGGAGCAGTTCTTC
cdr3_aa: CASSQGPASEQFF

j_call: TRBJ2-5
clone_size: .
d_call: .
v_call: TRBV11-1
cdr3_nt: TGTGCCAGCAGCTTAAAGTTCGGCTACTACCAAGAGACCCAGTACTTC
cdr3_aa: CASSLKFGYYQETQYF

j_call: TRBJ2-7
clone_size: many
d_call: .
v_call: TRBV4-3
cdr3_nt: TGCGCCAGCAGCCAAGGCCTCGGGAACTACGAGCAGTACTTC
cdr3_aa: CASSQGLGNYEQYF

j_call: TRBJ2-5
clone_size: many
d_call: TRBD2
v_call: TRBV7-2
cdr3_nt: TGTGCCAGCAGCGCTACGACCCGAAGACTAGCGGAGACCCAGTACTTC
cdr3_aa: CASSATTRRLAETQYF

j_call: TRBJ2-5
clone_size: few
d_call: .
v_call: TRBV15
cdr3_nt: TGTGCCACCAGCAGGTTCCCACCCGGACGGGACCAAGAGACCCAGTACTTC
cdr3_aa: CATSRFPPGRDQETQYF

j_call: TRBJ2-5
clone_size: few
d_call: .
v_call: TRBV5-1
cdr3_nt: TGCGCCAGCAGCCTACTTTTGGGGGGCCGGGAGACCCAGTACTTC
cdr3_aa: CASSLLLGGRETQYF

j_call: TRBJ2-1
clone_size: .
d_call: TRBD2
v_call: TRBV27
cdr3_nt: TGTGCCAGCAGCTCCAGACTAGCGGGGGGCCGAGACAATGAGCAGTTCTTC
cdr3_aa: CASSSRLAGGRDNEQFF

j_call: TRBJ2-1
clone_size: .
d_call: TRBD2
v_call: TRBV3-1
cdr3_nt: TGTGCCAGCAGGTCAAGGGGACTAGCGGGGGGGTTCTCCTACAATGAGCAGTTCTTC
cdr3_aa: CASRSRGLAGGFSYNEQFF

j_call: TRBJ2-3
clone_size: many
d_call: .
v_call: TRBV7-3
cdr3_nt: TGTGCCAGCAGTCTAATCGGGGGCACAGATACGCAGTATTTT
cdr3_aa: CASSLIGGTDTQYF

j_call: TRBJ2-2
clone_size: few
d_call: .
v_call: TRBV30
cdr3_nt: TGTGCCTGGACGTGGGGCCGGGGGATGGGCACCGGGGAGCTGTTTTTT
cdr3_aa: CAWTWGRGMGTGELFF

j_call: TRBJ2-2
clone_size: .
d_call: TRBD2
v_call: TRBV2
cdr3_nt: TGTGCCAGCAGTGAAAGTGGGGGGGCGAACACCGGGGAGCTGTTTTTT
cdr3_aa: CASSESGGANTGELFF

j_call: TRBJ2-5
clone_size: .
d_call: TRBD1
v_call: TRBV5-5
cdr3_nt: TGTGCCAGCAGCTGGCAAGGACAGGCTTTTGAGACCCAGTACTTC
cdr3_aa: CASSWQGQAFETQYF

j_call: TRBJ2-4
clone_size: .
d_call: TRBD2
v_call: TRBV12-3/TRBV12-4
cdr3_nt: TGTGCCAGCAGTCCAGCCGGACTAGCGGCAAACATTCAGTACTTC
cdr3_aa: CASSPAGLAANIQYF

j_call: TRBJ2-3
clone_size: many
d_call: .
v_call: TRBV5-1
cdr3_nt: TGCGCCAGCAGCCCCTCCTGGACAGTAGAAGTCACAGATACGCAGTATTTT
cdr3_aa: CASSPSWTVEVTDTQYF

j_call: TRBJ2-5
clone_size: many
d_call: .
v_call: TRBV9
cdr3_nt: TGTGCCAGCAGCACGGGGGGCGGGACAACCCAGTACTTC
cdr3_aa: CASSTGGGTTQYF

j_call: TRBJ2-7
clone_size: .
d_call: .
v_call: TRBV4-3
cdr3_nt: TGCGCCAGCAGCCAAGACCCCTTAGACGGATTTTACGAGCAGTACTTC
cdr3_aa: CASSQDPLDGFYEQYF

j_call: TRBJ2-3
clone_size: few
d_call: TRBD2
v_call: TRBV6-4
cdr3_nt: TGTGCCAGCAGTGTGGCGGGGGAAGGTCCAGATACGCAGTATTTT
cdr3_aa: CASSVAGEGPDTQYF

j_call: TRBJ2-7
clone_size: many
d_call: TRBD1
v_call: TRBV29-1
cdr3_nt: TGCAGCGTTGATGGGGGACAGGTCTACGAGCAGTACTTC
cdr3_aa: CSVDGGQVYEQYF

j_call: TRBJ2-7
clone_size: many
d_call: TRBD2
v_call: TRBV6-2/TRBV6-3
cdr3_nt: TGTGCCAGCAGTTACCAGGTAGCGGGAGCATTCGAGCAGTACTTC
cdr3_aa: CASSYQVAGAFEQYF

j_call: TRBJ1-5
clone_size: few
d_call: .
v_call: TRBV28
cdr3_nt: TGTGCCAGCAGTTACGACCGTTGGCAGGGTAGCAATCAGCCCCAGCATTTT
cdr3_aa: CASSYDRWQGSNQPQHF